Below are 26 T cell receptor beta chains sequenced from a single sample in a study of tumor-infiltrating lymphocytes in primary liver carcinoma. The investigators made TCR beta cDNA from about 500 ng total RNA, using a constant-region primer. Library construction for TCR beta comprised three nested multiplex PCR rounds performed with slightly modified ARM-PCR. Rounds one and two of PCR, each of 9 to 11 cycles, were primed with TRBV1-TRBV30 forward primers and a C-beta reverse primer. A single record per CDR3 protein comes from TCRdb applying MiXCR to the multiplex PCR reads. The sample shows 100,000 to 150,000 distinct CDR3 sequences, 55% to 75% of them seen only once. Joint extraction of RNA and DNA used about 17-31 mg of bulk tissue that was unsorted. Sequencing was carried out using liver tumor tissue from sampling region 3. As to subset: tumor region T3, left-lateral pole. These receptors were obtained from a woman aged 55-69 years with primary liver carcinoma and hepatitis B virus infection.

The CDR3 region has the DNA TGTGCCAGCAGCTTAGCTAGGTTGGCAGATACGCAGTATTTT. This translates into CASSLARLADTQYF. V usage is TRBV7-3 and J usage is TRBJ2-3; no clear D. The germline V gene has CDR1 SGHTA and CDR2 FQGTGA. Between the trimmed V and J ends, which lost 2 bases and 4 bases, there was a span of 10 bases. The CDR3 is 14 amino acids. The full variable domain, completed using reference TRBV7-3 and TRBJ2-3, is GAGVSQTPSNKVTEKGKYVELRCDPISGHTALYWYRQSLGQGPEFLIYFQGTGAADDSGLPNDRFFAVRPEGSVSTLKIQRTERGDSAVYLCASSLARLADTQYFGPGTRLTVL.

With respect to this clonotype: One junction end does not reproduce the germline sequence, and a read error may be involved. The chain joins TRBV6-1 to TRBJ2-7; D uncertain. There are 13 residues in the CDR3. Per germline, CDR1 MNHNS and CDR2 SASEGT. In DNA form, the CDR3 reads TGTACCAGCAGTGCAACCGGTACTACCGAGCAGTACTTC. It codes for CTSSATGTTEQYF.

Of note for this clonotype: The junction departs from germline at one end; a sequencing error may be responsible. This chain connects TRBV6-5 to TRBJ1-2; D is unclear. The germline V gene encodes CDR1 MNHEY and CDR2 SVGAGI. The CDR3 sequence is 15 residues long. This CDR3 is CASSYSGTIRIGYTF. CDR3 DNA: TGTGCTAGCAGTTACTCCGGAACCATAAGAATTGGCTACACCTTC.

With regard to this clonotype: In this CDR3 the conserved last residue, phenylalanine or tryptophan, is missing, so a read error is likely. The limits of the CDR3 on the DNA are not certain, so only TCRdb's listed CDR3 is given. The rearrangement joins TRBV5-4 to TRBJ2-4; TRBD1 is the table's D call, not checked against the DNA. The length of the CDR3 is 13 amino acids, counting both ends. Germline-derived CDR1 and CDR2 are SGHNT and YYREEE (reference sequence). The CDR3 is CASRPGTGMTQHL.

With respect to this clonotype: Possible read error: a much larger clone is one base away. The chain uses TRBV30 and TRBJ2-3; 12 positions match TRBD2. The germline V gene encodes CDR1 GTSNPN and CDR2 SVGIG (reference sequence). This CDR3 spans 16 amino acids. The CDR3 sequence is CAWRDLAGGNTGTQYF. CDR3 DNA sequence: TGTGCCTGGAGAGATCTAGCGGGAGGGAACACAGGTACGCAGTATTTT.

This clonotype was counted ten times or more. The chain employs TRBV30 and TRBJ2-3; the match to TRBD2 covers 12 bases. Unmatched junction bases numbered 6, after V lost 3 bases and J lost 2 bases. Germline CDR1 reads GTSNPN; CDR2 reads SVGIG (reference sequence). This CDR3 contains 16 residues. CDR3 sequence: CAWRDLAGGNTDTQYF. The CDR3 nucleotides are TGTGCCTGGAGAGATCTAGCGGGAGGGAACACAGATACGCAGTATTTT.

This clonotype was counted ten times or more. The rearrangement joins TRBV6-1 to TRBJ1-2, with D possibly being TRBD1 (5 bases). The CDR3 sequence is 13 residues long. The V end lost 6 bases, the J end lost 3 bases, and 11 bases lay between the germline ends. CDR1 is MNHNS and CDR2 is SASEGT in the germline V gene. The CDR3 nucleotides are TGTGCCAGCAGCGGGCCAGGGTACTATGGCTACACCTTC. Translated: CASSGPGYYGYTF.

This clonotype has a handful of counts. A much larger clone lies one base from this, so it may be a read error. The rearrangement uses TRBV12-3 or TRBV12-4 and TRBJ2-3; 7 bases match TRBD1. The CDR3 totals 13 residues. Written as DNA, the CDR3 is TGTGCCAGCAAGGCAGGGGGACCAGATATGCAGTATTTT. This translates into CASKAGGPDMQYF.

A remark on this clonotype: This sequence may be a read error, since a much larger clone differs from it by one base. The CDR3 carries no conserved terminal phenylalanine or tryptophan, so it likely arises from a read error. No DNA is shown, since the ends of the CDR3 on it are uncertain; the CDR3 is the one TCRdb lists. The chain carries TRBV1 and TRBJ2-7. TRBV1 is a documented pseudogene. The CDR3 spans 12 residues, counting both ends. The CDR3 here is CTRKRTPYEQYS.

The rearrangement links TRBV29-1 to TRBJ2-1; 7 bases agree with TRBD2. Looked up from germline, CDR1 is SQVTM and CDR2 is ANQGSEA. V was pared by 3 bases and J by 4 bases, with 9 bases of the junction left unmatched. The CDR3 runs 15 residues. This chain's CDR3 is CSVEGSSGSYNEQFF. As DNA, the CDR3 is TGCAGCGTTGAGGGGTCTAGCGGATCGTACAATGAGCAGTTCTTC.

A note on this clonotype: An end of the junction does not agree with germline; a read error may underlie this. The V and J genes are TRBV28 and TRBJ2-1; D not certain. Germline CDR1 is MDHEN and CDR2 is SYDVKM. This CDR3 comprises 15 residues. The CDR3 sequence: CGSSSSGAVMSEQFF. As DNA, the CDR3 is TGTGGCAGCAGCTCCTCCGGTGCGGTTATGAGTGAGCAGTTCTTC. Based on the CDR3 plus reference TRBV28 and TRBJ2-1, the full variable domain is DVKVTQSSRYLVKRTGEKVFLECVQDMDHENMFWYRQDPGLGLRLIYFSYDVKMKEKGDIPEGYSVSREKKERFSLILESASTNQTSMYLCGSSSSGAVMSEQFFGPGTRLTVL.

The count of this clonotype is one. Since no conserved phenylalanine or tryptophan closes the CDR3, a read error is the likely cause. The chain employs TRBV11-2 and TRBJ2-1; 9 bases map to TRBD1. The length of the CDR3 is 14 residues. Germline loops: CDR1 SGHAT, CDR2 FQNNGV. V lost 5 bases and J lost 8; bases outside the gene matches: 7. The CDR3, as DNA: TGTGCCAGCAGCCGACGGACAGGGGTCGATGAGCAGTTCTAT. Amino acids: CASSRRTGVDEQFY.

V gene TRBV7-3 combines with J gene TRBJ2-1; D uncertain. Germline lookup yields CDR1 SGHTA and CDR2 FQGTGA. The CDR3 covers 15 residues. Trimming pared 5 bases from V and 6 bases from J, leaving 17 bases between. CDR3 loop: CASSTRLLPPNEQFF. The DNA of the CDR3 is TGTGCCAGCAGCACCAGACTCCTCCCCCCCAATGAGCAGTTCTTC.

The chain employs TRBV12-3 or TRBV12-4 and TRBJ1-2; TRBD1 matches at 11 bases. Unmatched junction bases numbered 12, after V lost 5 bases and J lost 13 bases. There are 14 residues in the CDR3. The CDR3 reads CASSGTGGNYSFTF. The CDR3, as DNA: TGTGCCAGCAGTGGGACAGGGGGTAACTATAGCTTCACCTTC.

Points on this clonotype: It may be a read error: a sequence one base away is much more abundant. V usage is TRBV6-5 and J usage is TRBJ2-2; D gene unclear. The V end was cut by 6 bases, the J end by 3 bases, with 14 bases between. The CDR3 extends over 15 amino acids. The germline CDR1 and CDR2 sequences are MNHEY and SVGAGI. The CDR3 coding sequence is TGTGCCAGCAGCGAGCAACGACCGGACACCGGGGAGCTGTTTTTT. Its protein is CASSEQRPDTGELFF.

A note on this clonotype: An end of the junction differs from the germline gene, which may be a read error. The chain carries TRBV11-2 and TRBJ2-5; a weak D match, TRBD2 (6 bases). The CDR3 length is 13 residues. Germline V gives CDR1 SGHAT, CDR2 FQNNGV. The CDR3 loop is CVSSLDRGGTQYF. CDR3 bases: TGTGTCAGCAGCTTAGATAGGGGAGGGACCCAGTACTTC.

The CDR3: CSADSGRSGPSGANVLTF. CDR3 nucleotides: TGCAGTGCTGATAGCGGGAGGTCGGGGCCTTCTGGGGCCAACGTCCTGACTTTC. This chain joins TRBV20-1 and TRBJ2-6; 10 positions agree with TRBD2. V lost 5 bases and J lost 1; bases outside the gene matches: 11. The CDR3 loop spans 18 amino acids. Germline V gives CDR1 DFQATT, CDR2 SNEGSKA (reference sequence).

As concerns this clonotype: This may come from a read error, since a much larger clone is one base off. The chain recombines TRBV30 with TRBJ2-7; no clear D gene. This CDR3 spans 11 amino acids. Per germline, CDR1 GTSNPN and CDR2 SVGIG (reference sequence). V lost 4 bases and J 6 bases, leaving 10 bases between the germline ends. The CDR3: CAWTWDGEQYF. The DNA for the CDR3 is TGTGCCTGGACCTGGGATGGCGAGCAGTACTTC.

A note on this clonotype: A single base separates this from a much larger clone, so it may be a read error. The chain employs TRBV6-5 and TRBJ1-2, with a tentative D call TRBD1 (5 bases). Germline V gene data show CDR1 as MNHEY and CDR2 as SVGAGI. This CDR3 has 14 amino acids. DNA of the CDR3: TGTGACAGCACCCAGGGTCCACCAAACTATGGCTACACCTTC. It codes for CDSTQGPPNYGYTF.

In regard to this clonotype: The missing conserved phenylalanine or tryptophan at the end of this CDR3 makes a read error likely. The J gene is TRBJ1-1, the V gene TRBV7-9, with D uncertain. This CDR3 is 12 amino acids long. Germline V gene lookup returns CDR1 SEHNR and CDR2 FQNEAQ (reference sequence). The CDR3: CVSSFPDGEAFL. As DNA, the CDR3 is TGTGTCAGCAGCTTCCCGGACGGTGAAGCTTTCCTA.

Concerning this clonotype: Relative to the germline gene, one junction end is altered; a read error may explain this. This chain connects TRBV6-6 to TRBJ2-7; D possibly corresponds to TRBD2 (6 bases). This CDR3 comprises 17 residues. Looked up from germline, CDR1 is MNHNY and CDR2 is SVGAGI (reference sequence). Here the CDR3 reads CASSDISGAYSSYVQYF. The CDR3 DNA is TGTGCCAGCAGTGACATCTCGGGAGCTTACAGCTCCTACGTGCAGTACTTC.

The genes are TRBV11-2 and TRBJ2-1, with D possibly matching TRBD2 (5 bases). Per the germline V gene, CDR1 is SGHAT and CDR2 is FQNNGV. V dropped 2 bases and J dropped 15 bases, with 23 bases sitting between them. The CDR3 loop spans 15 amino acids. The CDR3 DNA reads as TGTGCCAGCAGCTTAACATCGCCGTCCACGGGGAAGCGGTTCTTC. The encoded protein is CASSLTSPSTGKRFF.

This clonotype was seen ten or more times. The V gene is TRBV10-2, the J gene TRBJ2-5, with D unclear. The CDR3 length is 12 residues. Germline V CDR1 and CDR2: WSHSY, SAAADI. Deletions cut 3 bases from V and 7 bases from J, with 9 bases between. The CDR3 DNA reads TGCGCCAGCAGTGACAACTATCTGACCCAGTACTTC. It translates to CASSDNYLTQYF.

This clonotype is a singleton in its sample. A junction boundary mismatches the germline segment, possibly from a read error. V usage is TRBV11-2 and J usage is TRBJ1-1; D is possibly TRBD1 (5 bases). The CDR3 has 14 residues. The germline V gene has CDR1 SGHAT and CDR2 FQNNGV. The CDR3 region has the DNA TGTGCTAGCAGTTTAGTCGGGGGGAACGCTGAAGCTTTCTTT. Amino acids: CASSLVGGNAEAFF.

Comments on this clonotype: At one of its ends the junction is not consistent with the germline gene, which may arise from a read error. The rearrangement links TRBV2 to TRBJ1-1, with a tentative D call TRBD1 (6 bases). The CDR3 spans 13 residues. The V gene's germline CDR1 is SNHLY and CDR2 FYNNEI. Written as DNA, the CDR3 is TGTGCCAGCAGTCAGGGGCCGAACACTGAAGCCTTCTTT. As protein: CASSQGPNTEAFF. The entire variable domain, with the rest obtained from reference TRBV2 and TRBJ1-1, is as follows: EPEVTQTPSHQVTQMGQEVILRCVPISNHLYFYWYRQILGQKVEFLVSFYNNEISEKSEIFDDQFSVERPDGSNFTLKIRSTKLEDSAMYFCASSQGPNTEAFFGQGTRLTVV.

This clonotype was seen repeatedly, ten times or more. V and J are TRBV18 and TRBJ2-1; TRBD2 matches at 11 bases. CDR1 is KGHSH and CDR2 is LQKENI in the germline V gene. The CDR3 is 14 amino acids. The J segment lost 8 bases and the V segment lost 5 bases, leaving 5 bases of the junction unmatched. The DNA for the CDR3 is TGTGCCAGCTCAACTAGCGGGAGTTCCCATGAGCAGTTCTTC. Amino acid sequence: CASSTSGSSHEQFF.